This T cell receptor (beta chain) was captured in a study of cytomegalovirus exposure and HLA in healthy donors. Trimming removed 8 bases at V and 3 bases at J, with 8 bases between. The germline CDR1 and CDR2 sequences are MNHEY and SVGAGI. This CDR3 comprises 12 residues. TCRdb's copy holds only in-frame clones and misses some; the assay was immunoSEQ multiplex PCR. The table lists 130,000 or so clones, just under 90% of them singletons. This TCR was recovered from a man younger than 40 in good health and CMV-seronegative. This rearrangement joins TRBV6-5 to TRBJ2-1; D gene uncertain. The source material was PBMCs. For the CDR3, the DNA is TGTGCCAGCTGCTCTAACTACAATGAGCAGTTCTTC. Translating gives CASCSNYNEQFF.